This T cell receptor beta chain originates from a study of spatial heterogeneity in lung cancer. TCRdb analysed the 5' RACE reads with MiXCR anew, one entry per CDR3 protein. The sample includes about 50,000 distinct CDR3 sequences, 7.5% to 8% of them seen just once. This clonotype was observed a few times. V lost 5 bases and J 0 bases, leaving 12 bases between the germline ends. Germline-derived CDR1 and CDR2 are SGHTA and FQGNSA. The CDR3 has 15 amino acids. Sample time point: sample taken at primary tumor resection. Whole RNA obtained from tumor, nontumor lung or frozen PBMC underwent sequencing without sorting. Untreated early-stage non-small cell lung cancer patients, over 55 in total, were the donors.

Sequenced material: PBMCs, taken at surgery. The V call is TRBV7-2, the J call TRBJ2-3; D possibly corresponds to TRBD2 (5 bases). The source is a female donor with early-stage non-small cell lung cancer. CDR3 nucleotide sequence: TGTGCCAGCAGCCTAAATCCGGGGAGCACAGATACGCAGTATTTT. Translation: CASSLNPGSTDTQYF.